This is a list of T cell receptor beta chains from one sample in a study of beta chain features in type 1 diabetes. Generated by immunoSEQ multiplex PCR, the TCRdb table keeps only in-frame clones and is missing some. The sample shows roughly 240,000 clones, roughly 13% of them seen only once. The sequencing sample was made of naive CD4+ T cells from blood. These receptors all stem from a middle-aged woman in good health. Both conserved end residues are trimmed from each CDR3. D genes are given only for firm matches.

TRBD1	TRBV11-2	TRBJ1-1	ASSLSGTEGTEAF
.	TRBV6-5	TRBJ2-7	ASSFRGYEQY
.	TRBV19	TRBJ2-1	ASSMIRGNEQF
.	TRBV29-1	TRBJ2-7	SVLSGAYEQY
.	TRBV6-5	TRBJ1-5	ASSSDRYQPQH
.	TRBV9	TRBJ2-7	ASSVEAVSYEQY
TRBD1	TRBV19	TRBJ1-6	ASAGTGTQKYNSPLH
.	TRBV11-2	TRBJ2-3	ASSSPGFGVADTDTQY
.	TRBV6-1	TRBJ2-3	ASLADTQY
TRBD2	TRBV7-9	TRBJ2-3	ASSLGTSGGSTQY
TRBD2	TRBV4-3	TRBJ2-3	ASSQDSGVGGGTSDTQY
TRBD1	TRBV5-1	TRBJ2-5	ASSLSPDRQETQY
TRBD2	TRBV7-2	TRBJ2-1	ASSWSGGTYNEQF
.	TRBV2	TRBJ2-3	ASSDGSIRADTQY
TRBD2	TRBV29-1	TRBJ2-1	SVTSRGSYNEQF